This TCR beta chain stems from a study of PD-1 blockade in classical Hodgkin lymphoma (dated by TCRdb to 2018 to 2021). Study-level background: Nivolumab dosing was 3 mg/kg intravenously every 2 weeks, continuing until either disease progression or unacceptable toxicity. The study used CyTOF and TCR beta sequencing to define a peripheral blood immune signature of response to PD-1 blockade in classical Hodgkin lymphoma.

The Qiagen DNeasy kit was used to extract genomic DNA both from unsorted PBMCs and from the negatively selected CD4+ and CD8+ fractions. Amplification of TCR beta CDR3 regions was done by immunoSEQ multiplex PCR with primers that anneal to V and J segments. Amplification bias was minimized using a synthetic immune receptor repertoire, and residual bias was removed computationally after sequencing. The source study handled its data this way. Custom Python scripts were used to quantify repertoire diversity as the Shannon entropy index. Unsorted, CD4+ and CD8+ repertoires were analyzed separately, except in combined analyses where CD4+ and CD8+ sequences were merged in silico. A clone was considered expanded if an increase in frequency of at least 2-fold after treatment relative to C1D1 was found, and a pseudocount of 0.5 was applied to clones undetected at baseline. Clones with 0 or 1 copy at C1D1 were defined as singleton clones, while clones with 2 or more copies were defined as non-singleton clones. Clones expanded in unsorted samples were annotated as CD4+, CD8+ or unknown by matching protein sequences in sorted samples from the same patient. Wilcoxon tests on paired samples were used to test changes in diversity from C1D1 to C4D1. What TCRdb holds here is the immuneACCESS table cut down to in-frame rearrangements. Part of the clones is not present; checked against another copy, under half of the missing clones reflect an unresolved V gene, and the others are unexplained. D and trimming were read from the DNA, whereas the V and J calls and clone size are those reported in that table. Counted in this sample were about 100,000 clones; around nine tenths of them appeared once. About 6.1% of the sample lies in the top ten.

The CDR3 covers 16 residues, taking in both the cysteine and the phenylalanine. The only DNA kept is the CDR3, 48 bases in frame from the first base. Per the germline V gene (reference sequence), LNHDA is the CDR1 and SQIVND is the CDR2. Notes on this clone: Its antigen specificity is not known. The germline gene is not matched at one end of the junction; a read error may be the cause.

Read against the paper, the sample's time point label means: cycle 2 day 1 (C2D1) of nivolumab. Every trial patient had relapsed after autologous stem cell transplantation, and cohorts A, B and C differed in prior brentuximab vedotin exposure. The trial cohort comprised some 60 patients with relapsed/refractory classical Hodgkin lymphoma whose best overall responses were complete response, partial response or progressive disease. Trial patients were treated with single-agent nivolumab in the multi-cohort phase II CheckMate 205 trial. An independent review committee assessed best overall response using the 2007 International Working Group response criteria. Trial PBMCs were obtained immediately prior to nivolumab initiation (C1D1) and on therapy at cycle 2 day 1 and cycle 4 day 1. Peripheral blood was collected in 8 mL Vacutainer Cell Preparation Tubes, from which PBMCs were isolated by centrifugation and then cryopreserved.

Study-wide findings and limitations: The study covered only a single clinical trial cohort, and the causes of the repertoire differences, possibly disease activity or prior therapy, were still not defined. CD4+ but not CD8+ TCR diversity rose significantly by C4D1 (p=0.0027 vs p=0.16), most apparent in complete responders (p=0.02). Patients starting nivolumab less than 1 year after ASCT had lower diversity and were excluded from later analyses to avoid confounding by immune reconstitution. Trial patients achieving complete response had baseline diversity similar to newly diagnosed patients, whereas partial responders and progressors had significantly lower diversity. Baseline TCR diversity was reported as lower in newly diagnosed patients than in healthy donors, and lower still in relapsed/refractory patients.

The material was peripheral blood mononuclear cells (PBMCs), obtained before the second cycle of nivolumab. The sequence was obtained from a human donor with classical Hodgkin lymphoma. The chain was built from TRBV19 and TRBJ1-3, with the identity of the D gene unclear. CDR3 loop: CASSMEDGSSGNIIYF. The nucleotide sequence is TGTGCCAGTAGTATGGAGGACGGGTCCTCTGGAAACATCATATATTTT.